The T cell receptor beta chain described here comes from a study of control samples from healthy donors and cancer patients. Assay: immunoSEQ multiplex PCR; the TCRdb copy retains only in-frame clones and omits some. Among tens of thousands of clones, 85% to 90% were seen once, and the ten largest hold about 1.9%. The CDR3 loop spans 14 amino acids. Germline lookup yields CDR1 PRHDT and CDR2 FYEKMQ (reference sequence). Trimming left V 4 bases short and J 1 base short, with 10 bases between. The chain uses TRBV13 and TRBJ1-1; D is undetermined. The receptor was derived from a woman aged 60 to 75 with head and neck cancer. Sequencing used PBMCs. CDR3 residues: CASSSLRGNTEAFF. CDR3 sequence (DNA): TGTGCCAGCAGCTCACTTCGGGGGAACACTGAAGCTTTCTTT.